The entry that follows covers one T cell receptor beta chain sequence. Its antigen is undetermined. This sample was taken from a study of cytomegalovirus exposure and HLA in healthy donors. General study results and limits: Reported performance of the classifier showed diagnosis of cytomegalovirus status with high specificity and sensitivity.

CDR1 is SGHAT and CDR2 is FQNNGV in the germline V gene. The CDR3 is 15 residues long. With V trimmed by 5 bases and J by 3 bases, 1 base remained unmatched. TCRdb keeps only in-frame clones here, not all; method: immunoSEQ multiplex PCR. The table records tens of thousands of clones, 94% of them present only once. This sequence joins TRBV11-2 and TRBJ2-1; TRBD2 agrees at 13 bases. This TCR was recovered from a woman between 18 and 29 years old in good health and CMV-seropositive. The sequencing input was PBMCs. The DNA for the CDR3 is TGTGCCAGCAGCCGGACTAGCGGGAGCTACAATGAGCAGTTCTTC. The encoded protein is CASSRTSGSYNEQFF. The full variable domain, with the rest looked up from reference TRBV11-2 and TRBJ2-1, is EAGVAQSPRYKIIEKRQSVAFWCNPISGHATLYWYQQILGQGPKLLIQFQNNGVVDDSQLPKDRFSAERLKGVDSTLKIQPAKLEDSAVYLCASSRTSGSYNEQFFGPGTRLTVL.